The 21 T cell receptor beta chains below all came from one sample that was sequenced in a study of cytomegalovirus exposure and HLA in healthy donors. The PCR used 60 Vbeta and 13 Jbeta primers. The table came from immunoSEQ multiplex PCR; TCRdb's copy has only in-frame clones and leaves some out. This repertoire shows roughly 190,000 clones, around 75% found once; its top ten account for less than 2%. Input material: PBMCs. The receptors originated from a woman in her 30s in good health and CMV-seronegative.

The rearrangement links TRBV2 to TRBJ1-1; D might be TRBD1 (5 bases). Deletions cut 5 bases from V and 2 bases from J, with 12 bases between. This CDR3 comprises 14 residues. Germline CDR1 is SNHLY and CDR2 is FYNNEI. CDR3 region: CASSISGGNTEAFF. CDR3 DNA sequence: TGTGCCAGCAGTATATCGGGGGGAAACACTGAAGCTTTCTTT.

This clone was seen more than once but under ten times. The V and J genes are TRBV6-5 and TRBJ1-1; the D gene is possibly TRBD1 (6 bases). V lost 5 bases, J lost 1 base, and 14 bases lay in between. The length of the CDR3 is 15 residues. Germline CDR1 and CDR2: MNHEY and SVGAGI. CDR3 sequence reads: CASSINRDRNTEAFF. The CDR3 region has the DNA TGTGCCAGCAGTATCAACAGGGATCGGAACACTGAAGCTTTCTTT.

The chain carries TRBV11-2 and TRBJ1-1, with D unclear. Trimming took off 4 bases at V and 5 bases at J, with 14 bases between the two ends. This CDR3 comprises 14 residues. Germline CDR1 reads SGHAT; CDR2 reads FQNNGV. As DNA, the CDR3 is TGTGCCAGCAGCTCCGGCCAGACGGGGACTGAAGCTTTCTTT. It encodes CASSSGQTGTEAFF. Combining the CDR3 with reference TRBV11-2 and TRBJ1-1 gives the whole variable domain EAGVAQSPRYKIIEKRQSVAFWCNPISGHATLYWYQQILGQGPKLLIQFQNNGVVDDSQLPKDRFSAERLKGVDSTLKIQPAKLEDSAVYLCASSSGQTGTEAFFGQGTRLTVV.

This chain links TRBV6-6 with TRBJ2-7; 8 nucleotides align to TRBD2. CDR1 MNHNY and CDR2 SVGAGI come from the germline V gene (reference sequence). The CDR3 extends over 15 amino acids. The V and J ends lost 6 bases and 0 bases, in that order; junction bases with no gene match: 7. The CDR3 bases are TGTGCCAGCAGGCCGAGCGGGGGTAACTCCTACGAGCAGTACTTC. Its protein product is CASRPSGGNSYEQYF.

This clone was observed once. The CDR3 reads CSVVTPIGTINHEQYF. CDR3 sequence (DNA): TGCAGCGTTGTTACCCCAATCGGGACAATCAACCACGAGCAGTACTTC. V gene TRBV29-1 combines with J gene TRBJ2-7, with D maybe TRBD1 (6 bases). CDR3 length: 16 residues. CDR1 is SQVTM and CDR2 is ANQGSEA in the germline V gene. Trimming removed 4 bases at V and 5 bases at J, with 24 bases between.

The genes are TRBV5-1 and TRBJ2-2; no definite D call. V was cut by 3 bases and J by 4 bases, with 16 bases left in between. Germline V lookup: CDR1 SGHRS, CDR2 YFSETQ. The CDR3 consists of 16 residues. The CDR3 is CASSSLDSHFTGELFF. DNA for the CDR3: TGCGCCAGCAGCTCCTTAGACTCACACTTCACCGGGGAGCTGTTTTTT.

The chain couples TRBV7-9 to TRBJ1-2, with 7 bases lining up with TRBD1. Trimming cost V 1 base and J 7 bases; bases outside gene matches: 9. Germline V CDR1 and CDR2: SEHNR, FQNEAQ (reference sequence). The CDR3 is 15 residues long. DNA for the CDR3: TGTGCCAGCAGCTTAGGTTTGGCGGGACAGTTTGGCTACACCTTC. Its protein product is CASSLGLAGQFGYTF.

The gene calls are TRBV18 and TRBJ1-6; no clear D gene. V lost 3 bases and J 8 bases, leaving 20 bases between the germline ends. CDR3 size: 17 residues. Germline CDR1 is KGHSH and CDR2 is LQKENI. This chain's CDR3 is CASSPSLKWQEDSPLHF. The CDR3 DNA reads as TGTGCCAGCTCACCCTCGTTAAAGTGGCAGGAAGATTCACCCCTCCACTTT.

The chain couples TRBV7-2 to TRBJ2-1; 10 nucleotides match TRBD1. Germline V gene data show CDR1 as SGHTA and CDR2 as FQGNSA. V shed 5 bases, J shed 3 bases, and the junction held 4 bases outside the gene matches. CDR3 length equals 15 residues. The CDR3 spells CASSPGTGVYNEQFF. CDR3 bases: TGTGCCAGCAGCCCCGGGACAGGGGTCTACAATGAGCAGTTCTTC. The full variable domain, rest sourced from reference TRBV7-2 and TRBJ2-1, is GAGVSQSPSNKVTEKGKDVELRCDPISGHTALYWYRQSLGQGLEFLIYFQGNSAPDKSGLPSDRFSAERTGGSVSTLTIQRTQQEDSAVYLCASSPGTGVYNEQFFGPGTRLTVL.

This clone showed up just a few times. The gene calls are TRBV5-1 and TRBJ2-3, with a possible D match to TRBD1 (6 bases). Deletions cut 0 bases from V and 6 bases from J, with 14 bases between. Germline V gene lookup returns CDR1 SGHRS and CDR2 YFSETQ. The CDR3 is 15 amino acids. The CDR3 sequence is CASSLEVRGRDTQYF. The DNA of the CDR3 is TGCGCCAGCAGCTTGGAGGTCAGGGGAAGGGATACGCAGTATTTT.

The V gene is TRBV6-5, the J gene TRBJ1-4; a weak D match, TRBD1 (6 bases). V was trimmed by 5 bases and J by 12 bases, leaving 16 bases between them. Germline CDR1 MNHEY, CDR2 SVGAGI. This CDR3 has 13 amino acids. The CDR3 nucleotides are TGTGCCAGCAGTCCTGCCGCAGGGGATCAACTGTTTTTT. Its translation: CASSPAAGDQLFF.

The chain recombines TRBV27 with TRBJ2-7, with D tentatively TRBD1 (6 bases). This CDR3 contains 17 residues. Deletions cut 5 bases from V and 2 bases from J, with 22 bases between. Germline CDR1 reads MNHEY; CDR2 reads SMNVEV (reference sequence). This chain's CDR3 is CASSDIAHRVPTYEQYF. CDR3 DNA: TGTGCCAGCAGTGACATCGCCCACAGGGTACCAACCTACGAGCAGTACTTC.

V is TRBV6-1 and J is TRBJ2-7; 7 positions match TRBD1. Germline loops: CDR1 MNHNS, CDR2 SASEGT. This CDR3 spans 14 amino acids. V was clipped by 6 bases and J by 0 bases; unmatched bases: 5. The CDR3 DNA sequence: TGTGCCAGCAGACACCGGGACAGCTCCTACGAGCAGTACTTC. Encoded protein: CASRHRDSSYEQYF.

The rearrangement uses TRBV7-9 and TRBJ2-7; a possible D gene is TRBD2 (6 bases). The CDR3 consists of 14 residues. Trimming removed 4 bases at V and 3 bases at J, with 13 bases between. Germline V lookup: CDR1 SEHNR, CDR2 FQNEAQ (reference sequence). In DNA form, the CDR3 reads TGTGCCAGCAGCTCTGATAGCGGAGGCTACGAGCAGTACTTC. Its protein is CASSSDSGGYEQYF.

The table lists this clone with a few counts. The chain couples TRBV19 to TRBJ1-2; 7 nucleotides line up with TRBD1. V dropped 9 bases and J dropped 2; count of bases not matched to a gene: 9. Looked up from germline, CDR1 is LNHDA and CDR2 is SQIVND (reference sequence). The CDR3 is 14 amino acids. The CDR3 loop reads CASRRDSSNYGYTF. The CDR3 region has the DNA TGTGCCAGCCGGCGGGACAGCTCCAACTATGGCTACACCTTC.

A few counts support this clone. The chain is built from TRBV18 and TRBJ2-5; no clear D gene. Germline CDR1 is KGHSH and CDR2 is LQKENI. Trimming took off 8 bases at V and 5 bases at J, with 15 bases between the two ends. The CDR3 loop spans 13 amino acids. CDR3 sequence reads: CASASAIAETQYF. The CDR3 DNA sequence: TGTGCCAGCGCATCCGCAATTGCGGAGACCCAGTACTTC.

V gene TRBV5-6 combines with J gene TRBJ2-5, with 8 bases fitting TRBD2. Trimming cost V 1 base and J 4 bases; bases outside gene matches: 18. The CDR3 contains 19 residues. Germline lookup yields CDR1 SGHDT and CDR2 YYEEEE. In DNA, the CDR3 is TGTGCCAGCAGCTTGTTAAGACGAGGGACTAGTCCCAATAGAGAGACCCAGTACTTC. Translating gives CASSLLRRGTSPNRETQYF.

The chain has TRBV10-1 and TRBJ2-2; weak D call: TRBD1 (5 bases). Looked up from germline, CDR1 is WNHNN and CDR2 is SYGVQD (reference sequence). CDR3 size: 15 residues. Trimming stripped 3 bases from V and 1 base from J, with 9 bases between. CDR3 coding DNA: TGCGCCAGCAGTGAAGACAGTAGGAACACCGGGGAGCTGTTTTTT. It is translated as CASSEDSRNTGELFF.

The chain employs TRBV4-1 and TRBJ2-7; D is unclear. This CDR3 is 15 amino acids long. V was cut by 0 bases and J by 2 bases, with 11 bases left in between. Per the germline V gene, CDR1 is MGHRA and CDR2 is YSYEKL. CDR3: CASSQEPRHTYEQYF. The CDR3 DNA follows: TGCGCCAGCAGCCAAGAGCCCCGACACACCTACGAGCAGTACTTC.

The CDR3 protein is CASSQQGGAAYEQYF. In DNA form, the CDR3 reads TGTGCCAGCAGTCAACAGGGGGGTGCCGCCTACGAGCAGTACTTC. The rearrangement uses TRBV2 and TRBJ2-7, with TRBD1 matching over 8 bases. This CDR3 has 15 residues. V shed 5 bases, J shed 2 bases, and the junction held 8 bases outside the gene matches. Looked up from germline, CDR1 is SNHLY and CDR2 is FYNNEI.

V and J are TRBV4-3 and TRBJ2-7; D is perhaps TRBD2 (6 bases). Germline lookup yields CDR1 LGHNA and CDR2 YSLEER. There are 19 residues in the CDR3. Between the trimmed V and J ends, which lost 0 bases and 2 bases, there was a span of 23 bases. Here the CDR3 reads CASSQDRNPSGRIPYEQYF. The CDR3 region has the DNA TGCGCCAGCAGCCAAGACAGAAACCCCTCCGGGAGAATCCCCTACGAGCAGTACTTC.